The T cell receptor beta chain described here comes from a study of blood T cell repertoires in COVID-19. About the study: Samples of COVID-19 (acute and convalescent) were obtained from the United States, Italy and Spain. PBMCs, B-cell-depleted T cells, or T cells were the source of the cDNA or gDNA that made up the material.

In the study's own analysis: Amplification with reference gene primers provided the estimates of nucleated cell counts. The assay was immunoSEQ multiplex PCR, and TCRdb's table has in-frame clones only and misses some. That table furnishes V, J and clone size, whereas the DNA furnished D and trimming. This sample yields some 96,000 clones, of which around four fifths are seen a single time; about an eighth belongs to the top ten. The sequence was collected from a human donor in a cohort sampled during active COVID-19. Source material: peripheral blood.

The DNA of the CDR3 is TGTGCCAGCAGCACCGGACAGGGAGGATCTAATGAAAAACTGTTTTTT. Protein product: CASSTGQGGSNEKLFF. The rearrangement uses TRBV5-4 and TRBJ1-4; 8 bases match TRBD1. The CDR3 has 16 residues. Germline values: CDR1 SGHNT, CDR2 YYREEE (reference sequence). The V gene end was trimmed by 4 bases and the J gene end by 3 bases; junction bases not matched to a gene: 8.